This TCR beta chain was identified in a study of T cells after yellow fever vaccination (dated by TCRdb to about 2019). Turning to the overall study: The SMART-Seq v4 Ultra Low Input RNA kit was used to prepare libraries from fractions with low cell numbers. Blood was collected at multiple timepoints before and after primary and secondary immunization, and bulk PBMC replicates and cell subsets were isolated. The cohort comprised two healthy male donors, one aged 18 to 29 and one aged 30 to 40 years. To follow T-cell clones before and after primary and booster YFV17D yellow fever vaccination, bulk TCR alpha and beta repertoires were sequenced over time.

The CDR3 contains 13 residues, cysteine and phenylalanine counted. Of all the DNA, just the CDR3 is kept, 39 bases in frame from base 1. According to the germline V gene (reference sequence), CDR1 reads DFQATT and CDR2 reads SNEGSKA. Ends trimmed: V by 6 bases, J by 5 bases; bases unmatched to a gene: 6. As to this clonotype: No antigen is known for it. The sample holds no much larger clone one base away, and base qualities are not on file.

Summary of the overall study and its limitations: Most clones expanded after primary vaccination (approximately 96% of CD4 and roughly 90% of CD8) were re-detected after the booster, suggesting that broad memory maintenance occurred. A small share of clonotypes occurred in both CD4 and CD8 compartments, likely arising from convergent recombination. Only a couple of donors were included in the study, so the extent to which the findings can be generalized is limited. FACS-sorted repertoires could contain abundant contaminating clonotypes from the bulk population, so computational filtering was required. Compared with the primary T-cell response, the secondary T-cell response was faster but weaker, reaching its peak on day 5 rather than on day 15.

TCR cDNA was made using 5'RACE template switching, a step that added a universal primer site and unique molecular identifiers. cDNA synthesis was primed from both the TCR alpha and TCR beta constant segments. Library amplification used two PCR steps, and the second PCR step added sample barcodes and sequencing adapters. Sequencing of libraries was done on Illumina HiSeq 2500 (2x100 bp) or NovaSeq (2x150 bp). Regarding the original processing steps: MIGEC handled demultiplexing of reads and collapsing into UMI consensus sequences, while MiXCR performed V(D)J alignment. Using edgeR on replicate PBMC samples, clonotypes were called vaccine-responding if FDR was below 0.01 and the log2 fold change was above 5 up to day 15. Each bulk clonotype was labeled CD4 or CD8 based on which sequenced repertoire, CD4 or CD8, contained the clonotype at higher abundance. In TCRdb, the public reads were trimmed at Q25 with fastp and aligned with MiXCR, with productive beta chains retained. Entries are consolidated by CDR3 protein sequence, retaining the most common genes and DNA. TCRdb, rather than the study authors, made the V and J calls. This sample is represented by 200,000 to 300,000 distinct CDR3 sequences; 10% to 15% of them were singletons. The top ten constitute roughly 0.5% of the sample.

The treatment or condition label corresponds to: live attenuated yellow fever vaccine strain. PBMCs were isolated from peripheral blood using a standard Ficoll-Paque protocol. Dynabeads CD4 and CD8 positive selection kits were used to isolate CD4 and CD8 T-cell fractions. RNA was extracted with TriZol from bulk PBMCs, CD4 and CD8 fractions, and dextramer-positive and dextramer-negative fractions. Here the sequenced sample was CD4+ T cells sorted from PBMCs, taken 45 days after the yellow fever booster vaccination. The rearranged chain carries TRBV20-1 and TRBJ2-7, with 11 junctional bases fitting TRBD2. The receptor was isolated from a man aged 30 to 45 who received the YFV17D yellow fever vaccine. This receptor carries the CDR3 CSAGSSGRDEQYF. The sequence in DNA is TGCAGTGCCGGCAGTAGCGGGAGGGACGAGCAGTACTTC.